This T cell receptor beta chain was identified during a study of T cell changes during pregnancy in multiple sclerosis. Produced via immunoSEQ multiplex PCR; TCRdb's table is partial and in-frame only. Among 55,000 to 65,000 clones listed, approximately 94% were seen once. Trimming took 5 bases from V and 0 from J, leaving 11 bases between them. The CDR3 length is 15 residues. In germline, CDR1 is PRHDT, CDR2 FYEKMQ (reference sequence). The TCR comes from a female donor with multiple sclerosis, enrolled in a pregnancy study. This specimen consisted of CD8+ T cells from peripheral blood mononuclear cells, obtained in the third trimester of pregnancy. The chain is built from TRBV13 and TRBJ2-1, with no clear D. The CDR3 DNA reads TGTGCCAGCAGCACTTCGGAGAGCTCCTACAATGAGCAGTTCTTC. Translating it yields CASSTSESSYNEQFF.